This T cell receptor (beta chain) emerged from a study of PD-1 blockade in classical Hodgkin lymphoma. Each patient experienced a relapse that followed autologous stem cell transplantation, and brentuximab vedotin exposure varied. Method: immunoSEQ multiplex PCR; TCRdb's copy keeps in-frame clones and lacks some. The sample lists 70,000 to 80,000 clones; about 92% were seen once. There are 14 residues in the CDR3. Germline CDR1 SNHLY, CDR2 FYNNEI. Trimming removed 4 bases from V and 4 bases from J, with 11 bases in between. The TCR originated in a human donor with classical Hodgkin lymphoma. The sequencing used peripheral blood mononuclear cells (PBMCs), collected at baseline. The chain links TRBV2 to TRBJ2-1; perhaps TRBD2 as D (5 bases). CDR3 in amino acids: CASSAGGGYNEQFF. The CDR3 coding sequence is TGTGCCAGCAGTGCAGGAGGTGGGTACAATGAGCAGTTCTTC.